The T cell receptor (beta chain) described here comes from a study of T cells after yellow fever vaccination (dated by TCRdb to between 2018 and 2021). In the study overall: Libraries from fractions with low cell numbers were prepared with the SMART-Seq v4 Ultra Low Input RNA kit. Bulk TCR alpha and beta repertoires were sequenced longitudinally to track T-cell clones before and after primary and booster YFV17D yellow fever vaccination. Two healthy male donors, one aged 18 to 30 and one aged 30 to 40 years, made up the cohort. Bulk PBMC replicates and cell subsets were isolated from blood drawn at multiple timepoints before and after both primary and secondary immunization. What the research found in general, with its limitations: Computational filtering was needed because FACS-sorted repertoires could contain abundant contaminating clonotypes from the bulk population. Compared with the primary T-cell response, the secondary T-cell response was weaker but faster, peaking on day 5 rather than day 15. After the booster, most clones that had expanded after primary vaccination were detected again (nearly 98% of CD4 and 70% to 90% of CD8), suggesting broad maintenance of memory. Because the study included only a couple of donors, the extent to which the findings can be generalized is limited. A small fraction of clonotypes appeared in both the CD4 and CD8 compartments, likely as a result of convergent recombination.

The treatment or condition label of this sample denotes: live attenuated yellow fever vaccine strain. Two biological replicates of bulk PBMCs were collected at each blood-draw timepoint. A standard Ficoll-Paque protocol was used to isolate PBMCs from peripheral blood. TriZol was used to extract RNA from bulk PBMCs, CD4 and CD8 fractions, and dextramer-positive and dextramer-negative fractions. Sequencing instrument: Illumina NovaSeq 6000. Synthesis of TCR cDNA relied on 5'RACE template switching, a step that introduced a universal primer site along with unique molecular identifiers. Priming for cDNA synthesis came from both the TCR alpha and TCR beta constant segments. Library amplification used two PCR steps, and the second PCR step added sample barcodes and sequencing adapters. Sequencing of the libraries was done on either Illumina HiSeq 2500 (2x100 bp) or NovaSeq (2x150 bp). On the authors' methods: Reads were demultiplexed and collapsed into UMI consensus sequences with MIGEC, and V(D)J alignment was performed with MiXCR. Using edgeR on replicate PBMC samples, clonotypes were called vaccine-responding if FDR was below 0.01 and the log2 fold change was above 5 up to day 15. CD4 or CD8 identity was assigned to each bulk clonotype according to whether the clonotype was present at higher abundance in the sequenced CD4 repertoire or the sequenced CD8 repertoire. TCRdb handled the public reads itself, with Q25 trimming in fastp and clone calling in MiXCR, and kept productive beta chains. Duplicate CDR3 protein sequences are folded into a single record with the most common DNA and genes. None of the V and J calls come from the authors' own analysis; TCRdb made them. This sample holds 300,000 to 350,000 distinct CDR3 sequences; roughly 4.3% were observed only once. The top ten clonotypes cover roughly 19% of the sample.

This clonotype was observed many times. Its cognate antigen has yet to be identified. No base-level quality is on record; no much larger clone is a single base apart. The CDR3 holds 12 amino acids from the cysteine to the phenylalanine. Just CDR3 DNA is preserved here, 36 bases in frame from base 1. V sheds 7 bases and J sheds 5 bases, leaving 9 bases between their ends. CDR1 is given as ENHRY and CDR2 as SYGVKD, both from the germline V gene. The sequencing here drew on PBMCs, taken 15 days after the yellow fever booster vaccination. This sequence originates from a man between 18 and 35 years old who received the YFV17D yellow fever vaccine. The rearrangement joined TRBV10-3 to TRBJ1-3; tentative D gene TRBD1, with 5 bases matching. The CDR3 protein: CAIMTDRNTIYF. DNA sequence: TGTGCCATCATGACAGACCGAAACACCATATATTTT.